A selection of T cell receptor beta chains follows, all from one sample in a study of T cell responses to AZD1222 COVID-19 vaccine. Assay: immunoSEQ multiplex PCR; the TCRdb copy retains only in-frame clones and omits some. The sample yields about 83,000 clones, roughly 90% seen once. The specimen comprised peripheral blood, sampled on day 0 of MenACWY control vaccination. The receptors derive from an adult in good health. CDR3s include the opening cysteine and the closing phenylalanine or tryptophan. A D gene is named only where the DNA matches it firmly. Not all rows give a size; the values are once, few, many and, for expanded clones, a class.

clone_size	cdr3_length	d_call	j_call	v_call	cdr3_nt	cdr3_aa
NA	12	NA	TRBJ1-5	TRBV27	TGTGCCAGCAGTTTCCTAAATCAGCCCCAGCATTTT	CASSFLNQPQHF
NA	15	NA	TRBJ2-3	TRBV7-3	TGTGCCAGCAGCTTAGGTCGACAGGGCACAGATACGCAGTATTTT	CASSLGRQGTDTQYF
NA	15	NA	TRBJ1-1	TRBV19	TGTGCCAGTTCCTACCACCACCCATTGAACACTGAAGCTTTCTTT	CASSYHHPLNTEAFF
NA	17	NA	TRBJ1-5	TRBV21-1	TGTGCCAGCAGCGGCACCTTACCCAATTATAGCAATCAGCCCCAGCATTTT	CASSGTLPNYSNQPQHF
NA	14	TRBD1	TRBJ2-7	TRBV5-4	TGTGCCAGCAGCTTGAAACAGGGGGACTACGAGCAGTACTTC	CASSLKQGDYEQYF
NA	14	TRBD1	TRBJ1-2	TRBV18	TGTGCCAGCTCACCGGGGACAGGGTCTCTCGTCTACACCTTC	CASSPGTGSLVYTF
NA	16	TRBD2	TRBJ2-7	TRBV7-8	TGTGCCAGCAGCTTACGGATTAGTACCTCGGGGGGAGAGCAGTACTTC	CASSLRISTSGGEQYF
NA	13	NA	TRBJ2-7	TRBV13	TGTGCCAGCAGCTCTGCCACCGACTACGAGCAGTACTTC	CASSSATDYEQYF
NA	17	TRBD2	TRBJ2-7	TRBV9	TGTGCCAGCAGCCCTTCTAGCGGGAGTAGTATATCCTACGAGCAGTACTTC	CASSPSSGSSISYEQYF
once	16	NA	TRBJ1-5	TRBV19	TGTGCCAGTAGTTTCTCCCCGCTCGGGGGACGGCAGCCCCAGCATTTT	CASSFSPLGGRQPQHF
NA	16	NA	TRBJ1-2	TRBV15	TGTGCCACCAGCAGAGATTCCGGCTCCATAAACTATGGCTACACCTTC	CATSRDSGSINYGYTF
medium-sized	15	NA	TRBJ2-5	TRBV7-9	TGTGCCAGCAGCTTCATTACAGGGAGTTCAGAGACCCAGTACTTC	CASSFITGSSETQYF
NA	14	NA	TRBJ2-5	TRBV7-9	TGTGCCAGCAGCCTCGCAACAGGGTACGAGACCCAGTACTTC	CASSLATGYETQYF
NA	14	NA	TRBJ2-7	TRBV7-2	TGTGCCAGCAGCTTAGGTGGAGACTCCTACGAGCAGTACTTC	CASSLGGDSYEQYF
NA	16	NA	TRBJ2-1	TRBV15	TGTGCCACCAGCAGAGTGGGATTCTGGGGAGGAGCTGAGCAGTTCTTC	CATSRVGFWGGAEQFF
NA	16	TRBD2	TRBJ2-7	TRBV7-2	TGTGCCAGCAGCTTAGCGGGTCTAGCGGGGGCCTACGAGCAGTACTTC	CASSLAGLAGAYEQYF
NA	15	NA	TRBJ2-7	TRBV7-8	TGTGCCAGCAGCCTCGGGCTCCTACAGGCCTACGAGCAGTACTTC	CASSLGLLQAYEQYF
NA	13	TRBD2	TRBJ2-1	TRBV4-2	TGTGCCAGCCTAGCGGCGTTGGGTAATGAGCAGTTCTTC	CASLAALGNEQFF
few	18	NA	TRBJ1-6	TRBV28	TGTGCCAGCAGTTCCTTGACAGCTTTCAGCTCCTATAATTCACCCCTCCACTTT	CASSSLTAFSSYNSPLHF
NA	14	NA	TRBJ1-2	TRBV20-1	TGCAGTGCTAGTACAGGGTTTGCTGAAGATGGCTACACCTTC	CSASTGFAEDGYTF
NA	13	NA	TRBJ1-5	TRBV3-1/TRBV3-2	TGTGCCAGCAGCCAAGATCTTGCTCAGCCCCAGCATTTT	CASSQDLAQPQHF
NA	15	NA	TRBJ2-3	TRBV7-2	TGTGCCAGCACTGGTTCGGGACAAATCACAGATACGCAGTATTTT	CASTGSGQITDTQYF
NA	14	NA	TRBJ1-2	TRBV19	TGTGCCAGTAGTAAAAGCTTCAGGGATTATGGCTACACCTTC	CASSKSFRDYGYTF
NA	13	NA	TRBJ1-6	TRBV7-2	TGTGCCAGCAGCTTAGACCGACAAGCACCCCTCCACTTT	CASSLDRQAPLHF
NA	15	NA	TRBJ2-2	TRBV5-1	TGCGCCAGCGCTACTAAGGGGCAGCTCACCGGGGAGCTGTTTTTT	CASATKGQLTGELFF
NA	16	NA	TRBJ2-7	TRBV5-4	TGTGCCAGCAGCCGAGGTGGCCGAGGACCCACCTACGAGCAGTACTTC	CASSRGGRGPTYEQYF